Listed below are T cell receptor beta chains from one sample, sequenced in a study of T cells in Graves' hyperthyroidism and ophthalmopathy. TCRdb passed the multiplex PCR reads through MiXCR, listing each CDR3 protein once. The sample consists of around 490,000 distinct CDR3 sequences, about 20% of them appearing once. The sequenced material came from blood. The receptors originated from a man aged 35 to 55 with Graves' ophthalmopathy. Each CDR3 is given with its conserved first and last residue. The order of the fields is clone size, D gene, V gene, J gene, CDR3 DNA, CDR3 protein. D genes are given only for firm matches. Expanded clones get a size class; other rows say once, few or many, or leave the size out.

few	TRBD2	TRBV7-8	TRBJ2-7	TGTGCCAGCACCTGGACTAGCGGGGGGGATTCCTCCTACGAGCAGTACTTC	CASTWTSGGDSSYEQYF
many	-	TRBV7-9	TRBJ2-5	TGTGCCAGCAGCTTATCCGGGCTTCCGATTCAAGAGACCCAGTACTTC	CASSLSGLPIQETQYF
-	-	TRBV27	TRBJ2-3	TGTGCCAGCAGTATTAGTAAGAGCACAGATACGCAGTATTTT	CASSISKSTDTQYF
many	-	TRBV28	TRBJ2-3	TGTGCCAGCAGGTTCTCTGCGGGCGCAGATACGCAGTATTTT	CASRFSAGADTQYF
many	-	TRBV7-2	TRBJ2-7	TGTGCCAGCAGCTCGCAGGGGGGACTCCAATACGAGCAGTACTTC	CASSSQGGLQYEQYF
many	-	TRBV5-5	TRBJ2-5	TGTGCCAGCAGCTTGGACTCTGGCAGGACCCAAGAGACCCAGTACTTC	CASSLDSGRTQETQYF
many	-	TRBV5-1	TRBJ1-2	TGCGCCAGCAGCTTGGGAGGACATACGGGCTATGGCTACACCTTC	CASSLGGHTGYGYTF
many	TRBD2	TRBV12-3/TRBV12-4	TRBJ2-1	TGTGCCAGCAGTTTAGTCCTAGCGGGAGACAATGAGCAGTTCTTC	CASSLVLAGDNEQFF
few	TRBD2	TRBV6-2/TRBV6-3	TRBJ2-3	TGTGCCAGCAGGGATGGACTAGCGGGGACTTCGGGAGATACGCAGTATTTT	CASRDGLAGTSGDTQYF
many	TRBD2	TRBV28	TRBJ2-2	TGTGCCAGCGCACCAGCGGGAGGTAATGAGAGGAGGGAGCTGTTTTTT	CASAPAGGNERRELFF
few	-	TRBV5-8	TRBJ2-3	TGTGCCAGCAGCTTTCGGGGGCGCAAAGATACGCAGTATTTT	CASSFRGRKDTQYF
-	-	TRBV20-1	TRBJ2-1	TGCAGTGCTAGTTTGACCGGTGAGCAGTTCTTC	CSASLTGEQFF
-	TRBD1	TRBV6-1	TRBJ1-2	TGTGCCGCGAGTCTGGGGACAGGGGCATTTGGCTACACCTTC	CAASLGTGAFGYTF
few	-	TRBV28	TRBJ2-7	TGTGCCAGCAGTTTATCGGATTTTTACGAGCAGTACTTC	CASSLSDFYEQYF
-	-	TRBV28	TRBJ1-1	TGTGCCAGCAGTTCGAACAGAGGGGACACTGAAGCTTTCTTT	CASSSNRGDTEAFF